Listed here is a single T cell receptor beta chain. Antigen unknown. The data stem from a study of CD8+ T cells in alopecia areata. Germline loops: CDR1 LNHDA, CDR2 SQIVND (reference sequence). V dropped 10 bases and J dropped 5; count of bases not matched to a gene: 14. The CDR3 totals 14 residues. Study-wide points: Numerous clones, expanded in lesions, remained in scalp and blood during tofacitinib.

The sequencing template was cDNA reverse transcribed from extracted RNA. Sequenced by immunoSEQ multiplex PCR; TCRdb stores in-frame clones only, minus some. The table shows approximately 210,000 clones, with roughly two fifths occurring only once. The treatment: oral pan-JAK inhibitor, 5-10 mg twice daily. This TCR came from a human donor with alopecia areata. The sequencing used CD4+ T cells sorted from blood, collected at roughly week 36, from a patient treated with tofacitinib. The rearrangement uses TRBV19 and TRBJ2-7; 7 bases are shared with TRBD2. This CDR3 reads CATLRGEGEDEQYF. In DNA form, the CDR3 reads TGTGCCACCCTAAGAGGGGAGGGAGAGGACGAGCAGTACTTC.